The entry that follows covers one T cell receptor beta chain sequence. Its antigen is still unknown. The germline V gene has CDR1 MNHEY and CDR2 SVGEGT. The CDR3 loop spans 17 amino acids. V gave up 11 bases and J gave up 4 bases, with 24 bases separating them. TCRdb recomputed calls from the reads with MiXCR, one row per CDR3 protein. The sample shows approximately 910,000 distinct CDR3 sequences, around 32% of them seen only once. The source of the sample is a study of T cell repertoires in cytomegalovirus infection. Turning to the study itself: Matching HLA type, along with CMV infection, was indicated by public TCR beta signatures.

General observations from the study: The ex vivo response was dominated by HLA-C-restricted CMV-specific TCR beta clonotypes.

The sample consisted of cultured CD8+ T cells from PBMCs, taken from culture after CMV antigen stimulation. The J gene is TRBJ2-6, the V gene TRBV6-2 or TRBV6-3; D might be TRBD1 (6 bases). The TCR comes from a human donor in good health (CMV status not recorded). Some clones in this sample may be carry-over from other donors' samples. In DNA form, the CDR3 reads TGTGCCCACAGTTCGCCCAGGGGATCGCCCGGGGCCAACGTCCTGACTTTC. Encoded protein: CAHSSPRGSPGANVLTF.